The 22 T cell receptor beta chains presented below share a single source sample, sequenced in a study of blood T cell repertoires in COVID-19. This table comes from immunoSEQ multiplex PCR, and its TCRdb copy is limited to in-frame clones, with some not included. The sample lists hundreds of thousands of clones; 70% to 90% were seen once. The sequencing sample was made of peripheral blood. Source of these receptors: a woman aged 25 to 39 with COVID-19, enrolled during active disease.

The CDR3 bases are TGTGCCACCCCGCAAACGCTAGCGGGAAACACTGAGGGGACCACAGATACGCAGTATTTT. The encoded protein is CATPQTLAGNTEGTTDTQYF. The V call is TRBV2, the J call TRBJ2-3, with 9 bases identical to TRBD2. With 10 bases clipped from V and 2 bases from J, the junction kept 25 bases outside the gene matches. CDR1 is SNHLY and CDR2 is FYNNEI in the germline V gene. This CDR3 is built from 20 residues. The whole variable domain, remainder taken from reference TRBV2 and TRBJ2-3, is EPEVTQTPSHQVTQMGQEVILRCVPISNHLYFYWYRQILGQKVEFLVSFYNNEISEKSEIFDDQFSVERPDGSNFTLKIRSTKLEDSAMYFCATPQTLAGNTEGTTDTQYFGPGTRLTVL.

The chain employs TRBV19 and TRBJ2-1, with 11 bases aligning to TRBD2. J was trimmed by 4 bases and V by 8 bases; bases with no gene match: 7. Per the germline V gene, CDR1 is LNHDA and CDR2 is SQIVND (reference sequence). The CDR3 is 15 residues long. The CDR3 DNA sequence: TGTGCCAGTGCCCTAGCGGGGGGAGAATACAATGAGCAGTTCTTC. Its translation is CASALAGGEYNEQFF.

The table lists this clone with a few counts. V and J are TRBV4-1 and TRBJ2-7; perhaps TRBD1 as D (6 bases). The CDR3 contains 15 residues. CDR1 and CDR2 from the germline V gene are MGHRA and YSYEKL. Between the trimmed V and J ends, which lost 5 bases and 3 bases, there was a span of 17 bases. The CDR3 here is CASSKVTPGDYEQYV. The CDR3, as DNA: TGCGCCAGCAGCAAAGTGACCCCAGGGGACTACGAGCAGTACGTC.

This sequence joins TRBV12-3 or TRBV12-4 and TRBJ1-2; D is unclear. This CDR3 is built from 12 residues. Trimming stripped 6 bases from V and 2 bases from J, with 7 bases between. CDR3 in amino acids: CASSEQNYGYTF. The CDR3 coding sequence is TGTGCCAGCAGCGAACAGAACTATGGCTACACCTTC.

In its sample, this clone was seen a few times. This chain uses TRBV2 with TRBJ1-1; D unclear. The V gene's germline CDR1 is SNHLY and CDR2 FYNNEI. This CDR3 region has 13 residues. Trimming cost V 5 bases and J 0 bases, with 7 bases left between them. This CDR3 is CASSLQMNTEAFF. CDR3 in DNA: TGTGCCAGCAGTCTACAGATGAACACTGAAGCTTTCTTT.

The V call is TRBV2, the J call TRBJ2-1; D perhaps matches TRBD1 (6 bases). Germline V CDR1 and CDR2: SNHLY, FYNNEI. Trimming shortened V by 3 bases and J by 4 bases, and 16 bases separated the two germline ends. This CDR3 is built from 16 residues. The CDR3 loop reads CASSDYGGQGYNEQFF. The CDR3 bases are TGTGCCAGCAGTGATTATGGGGGTCAGGGGTACAATGAGCAGTTCTTC.

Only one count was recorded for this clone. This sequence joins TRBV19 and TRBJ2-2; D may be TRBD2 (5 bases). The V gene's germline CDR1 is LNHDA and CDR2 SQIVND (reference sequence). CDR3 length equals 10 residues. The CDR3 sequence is CGAGKWELFF. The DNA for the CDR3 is TGTGGTGCGGGCAAGTGGGAGCTGTTTTTT.

CDR3 in amino acids: CASSPTGVDPFF. CDR3 in DNA: TGCGCCAGCAGTCCGACGGGGGTTGATCCGTTCTTC. The chain uses TRBV5-1 and TRBJ2-1, with D possibly TRBD2 on 6 matching bases. CDR3 length equals 12 residues. V dropped 5 bases and J dropped 15 bases, with 18 bases sitting between them. Germline V gene sequence: CDR1 SGHRS, CDR2 YFSETQ.

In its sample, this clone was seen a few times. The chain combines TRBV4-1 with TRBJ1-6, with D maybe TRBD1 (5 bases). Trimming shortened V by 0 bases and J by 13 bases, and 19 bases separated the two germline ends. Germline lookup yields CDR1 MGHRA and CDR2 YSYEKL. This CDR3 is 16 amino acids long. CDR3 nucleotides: TGCGCCAGCAGCCAAGATAGCAGCGGCGGAGGGGCGCCCCTCCACTTT. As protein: CASSQDSSGGGAPLHF.

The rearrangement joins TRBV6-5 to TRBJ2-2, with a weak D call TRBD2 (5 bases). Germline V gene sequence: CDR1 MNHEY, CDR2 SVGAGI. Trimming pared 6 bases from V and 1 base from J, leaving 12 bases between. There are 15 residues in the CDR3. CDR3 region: CASRREPGNTGELFF. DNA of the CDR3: TGTGCCAGCAGAAGGGAGCCGGGGAACACCGGGGAGCTGTTTTTT.

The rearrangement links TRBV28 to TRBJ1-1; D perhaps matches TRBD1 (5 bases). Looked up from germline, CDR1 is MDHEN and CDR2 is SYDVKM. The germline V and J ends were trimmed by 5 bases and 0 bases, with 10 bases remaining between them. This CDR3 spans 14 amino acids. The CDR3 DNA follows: TGTGCCAGCAGTATCTTAGGGGTGAACACTGAAGCTTTCTTT. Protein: CASSILGVNTEAFF.

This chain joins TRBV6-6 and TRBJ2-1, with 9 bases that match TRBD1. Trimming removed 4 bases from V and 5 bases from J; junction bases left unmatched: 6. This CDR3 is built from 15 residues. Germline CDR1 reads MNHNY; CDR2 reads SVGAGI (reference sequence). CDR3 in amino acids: CASSSTGTGNNEQFF. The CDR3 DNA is TGTGCCAGCAGTTCGACCGGGACAGGGAACAATGAGCAGTTCTTC.

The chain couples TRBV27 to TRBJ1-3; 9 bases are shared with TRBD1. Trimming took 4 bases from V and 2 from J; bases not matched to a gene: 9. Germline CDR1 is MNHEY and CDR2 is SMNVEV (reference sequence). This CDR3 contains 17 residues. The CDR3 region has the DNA TGTGCCAGCAGTTCTTACAGGGGGCACCGTACTGGAAACACCATATATTTT. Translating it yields CASSSYRGHRTGNTIYF.

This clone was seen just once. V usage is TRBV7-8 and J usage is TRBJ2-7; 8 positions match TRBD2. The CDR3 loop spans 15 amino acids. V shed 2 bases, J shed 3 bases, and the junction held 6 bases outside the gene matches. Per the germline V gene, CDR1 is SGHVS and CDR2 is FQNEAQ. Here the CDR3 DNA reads TGTGCCAGCAGCTTATGGGCCAGCGGGGGCTACGAGCAGTACGTC. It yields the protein CASSLWASGGYEQYV.

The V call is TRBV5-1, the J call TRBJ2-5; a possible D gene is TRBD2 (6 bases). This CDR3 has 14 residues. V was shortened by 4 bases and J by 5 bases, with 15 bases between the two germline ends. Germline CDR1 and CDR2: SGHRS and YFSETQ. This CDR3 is CASSMGGVVETQYF. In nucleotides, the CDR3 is TGCGCCAGCAGCATGGGCGGGGTAGTGGAGACCCAGTACTTC.

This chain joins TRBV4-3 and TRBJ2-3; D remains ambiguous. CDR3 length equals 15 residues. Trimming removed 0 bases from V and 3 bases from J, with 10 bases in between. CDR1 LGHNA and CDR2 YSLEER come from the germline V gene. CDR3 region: CASSQESRLTDTQYF. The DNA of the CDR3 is TGCGCCAGCAGCCAAGAGAGTCGGTTAACAGATACGCAGTATTTT.

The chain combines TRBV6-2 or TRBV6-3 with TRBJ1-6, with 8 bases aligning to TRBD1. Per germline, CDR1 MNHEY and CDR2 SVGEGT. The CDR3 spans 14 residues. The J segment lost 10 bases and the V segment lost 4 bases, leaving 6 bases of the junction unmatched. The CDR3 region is CASSSPGGWSPLHF. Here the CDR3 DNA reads TGTGCCAGCAGTTCGCCAGGGGGCTGGTCACCCCTCCACTTT.

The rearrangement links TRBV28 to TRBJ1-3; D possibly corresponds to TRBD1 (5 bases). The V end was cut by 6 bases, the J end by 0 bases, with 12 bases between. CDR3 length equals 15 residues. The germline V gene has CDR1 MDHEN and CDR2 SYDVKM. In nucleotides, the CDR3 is TGTGCCAGCAGGTTACAGGTCCTCTCTGGAAACACCATATATTTT. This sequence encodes CASRLQVLSGNTIYF. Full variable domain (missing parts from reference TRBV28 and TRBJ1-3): DVKVTQSSRYLVKRTGEKVFLECVQDMDHENMFWYRQDPGLGLRLIYFSYDVKMKEKGDIPEGYSVSREKKERFSLILESASTNQTSMYLCASRLQVLSGNTIYFGEGSWLTVV.

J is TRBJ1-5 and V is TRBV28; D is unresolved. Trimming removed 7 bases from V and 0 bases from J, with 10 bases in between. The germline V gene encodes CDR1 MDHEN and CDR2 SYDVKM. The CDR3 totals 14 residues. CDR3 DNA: TGTGCCAGCAACTTACCCCTTAGCAATCAGCCCCAGCATTTT. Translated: CASNLPLSNQPQHF.

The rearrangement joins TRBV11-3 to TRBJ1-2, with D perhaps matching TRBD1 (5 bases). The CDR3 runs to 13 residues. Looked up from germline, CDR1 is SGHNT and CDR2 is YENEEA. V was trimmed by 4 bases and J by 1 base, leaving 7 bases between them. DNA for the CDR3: TGTGCCAGCAGCTACGGGGGTAACTATGGCTACACCTTC. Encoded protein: CASSYGGNYGYTF.

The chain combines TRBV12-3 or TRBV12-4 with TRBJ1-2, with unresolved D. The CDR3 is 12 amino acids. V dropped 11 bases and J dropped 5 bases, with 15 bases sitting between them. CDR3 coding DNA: TGTGCCGCGGCGGCAAGCTCTTATGGCTACACCTTC. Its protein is CAAAASSYGYTF.

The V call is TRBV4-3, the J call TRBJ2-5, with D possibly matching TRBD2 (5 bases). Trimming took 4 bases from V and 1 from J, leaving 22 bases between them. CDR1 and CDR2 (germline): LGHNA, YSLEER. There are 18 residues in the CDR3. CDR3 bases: TGCGCCAGCAGCCCTTCCCTCAATTGGGAGCGAAGCCAAGAGACCCAGTACTTC. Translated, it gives CASSPSLNWERSQETQYF.